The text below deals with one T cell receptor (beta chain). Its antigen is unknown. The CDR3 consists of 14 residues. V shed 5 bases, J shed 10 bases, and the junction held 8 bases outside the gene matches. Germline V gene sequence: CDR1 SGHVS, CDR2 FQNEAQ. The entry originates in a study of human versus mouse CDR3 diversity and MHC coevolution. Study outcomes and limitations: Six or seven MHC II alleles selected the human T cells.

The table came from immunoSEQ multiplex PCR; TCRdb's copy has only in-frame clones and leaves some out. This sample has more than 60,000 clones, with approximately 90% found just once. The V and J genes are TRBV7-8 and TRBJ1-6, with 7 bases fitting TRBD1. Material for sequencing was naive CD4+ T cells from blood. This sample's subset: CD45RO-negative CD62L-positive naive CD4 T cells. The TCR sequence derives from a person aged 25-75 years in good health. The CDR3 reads CASSRDRAGSPLHF. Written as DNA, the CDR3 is TGTGCCAGCAGCCGTGACAGGGCAGGGTCACCCCTCCACTTT.